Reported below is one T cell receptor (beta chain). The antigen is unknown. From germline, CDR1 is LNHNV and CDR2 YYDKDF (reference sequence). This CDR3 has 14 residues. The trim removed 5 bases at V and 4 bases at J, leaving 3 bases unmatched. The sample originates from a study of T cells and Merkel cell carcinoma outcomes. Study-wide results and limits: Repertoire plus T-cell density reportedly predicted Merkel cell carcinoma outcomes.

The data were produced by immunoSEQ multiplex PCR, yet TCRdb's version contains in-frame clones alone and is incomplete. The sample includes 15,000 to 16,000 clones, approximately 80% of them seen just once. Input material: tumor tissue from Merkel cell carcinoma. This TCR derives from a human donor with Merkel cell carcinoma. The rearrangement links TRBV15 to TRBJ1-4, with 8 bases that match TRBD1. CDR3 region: CATSQGQVNEKLFF. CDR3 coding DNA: TGTGCCACCAGCCAGGGACAGGTTAATGAAAAACTGTTTTTT. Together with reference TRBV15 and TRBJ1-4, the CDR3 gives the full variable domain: DAMVIQNPRYQVTQFGKPVTLSCSQTLNHNVMYWYQQKSSQAPKLLFHYYDKDFNNEADTPDNFQSRRPNTSFCFLDIRSPGLGDTAMYLCATSQGQVNEKLFFGSGTQLSVL.